The sequence of this T cell receptor (beta chain) was determined in a study of T cell repertoires in cytomegalovirus infection. About the study: TCR beta signatures that were public indicated CMV infection and matching HLA type.

TCRdb passed the reads through MiXCR, listing each CDR3 protein once. This table holds fewer than 300,000 distinct CDR3 sequences, roughly 24% found once. Whole-study findings and limits: Identification of carriers of CMV plus the relevant HLA was achieved through cumulative public TCR beta family frequency. HLA-C-restricted TCR beta clonotypes specific for CMV led the ex vivo response.

A remark on this clonotype: As yet, its antigen is unknown.

This clonotype was obtained from a human donor in good health (CMV status not recorded). Some clones in this sample may be carry-over from other donors' samples. The sequenced sample consisted of PBMCs.

The CDR3 is CSALDRDGETQYF. CDR3 DNA: TGCAGTGCTCTCGACAGGGATGGAGAGACCCAGTACTTC. The gene calls are TRBV20-1 and TRBJ2-5; 7 nucleotides agree with TRBD1. This CDR3 has 13 amino acids. Germline V gene lookup returns CDR1 DFQATT and CDR2 SNEGSKA (reference sequence). V shed 5 bases and J 4 bases; nucleotides not matched to a gene: 7.